Following are 28 T cell receptor beta chains from one sample sequenced in a study of T cell changes during pregnancy in multiple sclerosis. The protocol was immunoSEQ multiplex PCR, while the TCRdb copy is restricted to in-frame clones and leaves out a portion. The table lists 60,000 to 90,000 clones, 85% to 95% of them singletons, with around 2.6% in the top ten. The sample was peripheral blood, taken after pregnancy. These receptors were obtained from a female donor in good health, enrolled as a control in a pregnancy study.

The chain joins TRBV6-1 to TRBJ1-1; possible D gene TRBD1, 6 bases. There are 14 residues in the CDR3. The germline gives CDR1 MNHNS, CDR2 SASEGT. V was clipped by 10 bases and J by 6 bases, with 21 bases between them. The CDR3 region is CATRPAGGLSEAFF. Here the CDR3 DNA reads TGTGCCACCCGCCCGGCGGGGGGCCTGTCTGAAGCTTTCTTT.

The chain is built from TRBV5-4 and TRBJ2-5; 8 bases are a match to TRBD2. J lost 4 bases, V lost 4 bases, and 6 bases had no gene match. Germline lookup yields CDR1 SGHNT and CDR2 YYREEE (reference sequence). CDR3 size: 14 residues. The CDR3 region is CASSLGLAGETQYF. CDR3 nucleotides: TGTGCCAGCAGCCTCGGACTAGCCGGAGAGACCCAGTACTTC.

This clone was recorded only once. The J gene is TRBJ1-2, the V gene TRBV19, with 7 bases lining up with TRBD1. The germline V gene encodes CDR1 LNHDA and CDR2 SQIVND (reference sequence). J was trimmed by 5 bases and V by 4 bases; bases with no gene match: 13. This CDR3 is built from 16 residues. CDR3 sequence reads: CASSSRPTGNLYGYTF. The CDR3 DNA is TGTGCCAGTAGTAGCCGGCCGACAGGGAACCTTTATGGCTACACCTTC.

This clone has only one observation. The chain is built from TRBV18 and TRBJ2-7; TRBD2 agrees at 11 bases. The CDR3 extends over 14 amino acids. V lost 6 bases, J lost 3 bases, and 4 bases stayed unmatched. CDR1 and CDR2 (germline): KGHSH, LQKENI. The chain's CDR3 is CASSPGLADYEQYF. The CDR3 nucleotides are TGTGCCAGCTCCCCGGGACTAGCGGACTACGAGCAGTACTTC.

The chain uses TRBV5-1 and TRBJ1-5, with D possibly matching TRBD1 (5 bases). CDR3 length equals 14 residues. With 5 bases removed from V and 1 base from J, the gap between germline ends came to 10 bases. Germline V gives CDR1 SGHRS, CDR2 YFSETQ. This CDR3 is CASSEAGSNQPQHF. The CDR3 DNA sequence: TGCGCCAGCAGTGAAGCAGGGAGCAATCAGCCCCAGCATTTT.

This chain links TRBV5-1 with TRBJ2-7; 8 bases are shared with TRBD1. Germline V gives CDR1 SGHRS, CDR2 YFSETQ. Unmatched junction bases numbered 16, after V lost 3 bases and J lost 5 bases. This CDR3 spans 17 amino acids. The CDR3 sequence: CASSWRETGVHVDEQYF. CDR3 coding DNA: TGCGCCAGCAGCTGGAGGGAGACAGGGGTTCACGTGGACGAGCAGTACTTC.

This clone showed up just once. The V gene is TRBV6-5, the J gene TRBJ2-5; maybe TRBD2 (5 bases). The J call may be mistaken, given a closer DNA end match to TRBJ2-7. CDR1 is MNHEY and CDR2 is SVGAGI in the germline V gene. The CDR3 length is 15 residues. The CDR3 region is CASSYWRGPTYEQYF. The CDR3 DNA follows: TGTGCCAGCAGTTACTGGCGAGGGCCTACCTACGAGCAGTACTTC.

In nucleotides, the CDR3 is TGTGCCAGCAGCCCACCGAGCCCCGATGAGCAGTTCTTC. Amino acid sequence: CASSPPSPDEQFF. This chain links TRBV16 with TRBJ2-1, with no clear D. From germline, CDR1 is KGHSY and CDR2 FQNENV. The CDR3 loop spans 13 amino acids. V was shortened by 4 bases and J by 8 bases, with 12 bases between the two germline ends.

This clone showed up just a few times. The chain combines TRBV5-4 with TRBJ2-7; TRBD2 agrees at 9 bases. CDR1 SGHNT and CDR2 YYREEE come from the germline V gene (reference sequence). V lost 4 bases and J lost 0; bases outside the gene matches: 5. The CDR3 extends over 15 amino acids. The CDR3 loop is CASSQETSGSYEQYF. As DNA, the CDR3 is TGTGCCAGCAGCCAAGAGACTAGCGGCTCCTACGAGCAGTACTTC.

This clone was seen just once. This chain connects TRBV7-2 to TRBJ2-7; 8 positions match TRBD1. The CDR3 has 14 amino acids. The V and J ends lost 5 bases and 3 bases, in that order; junction bases with no gene match: 6. The germline gives CDR1 SGHTA, CDR2 FQGNSA. CDR3 nucleotide sequence: TGTGCCAGCAGCCCCAGACAGGGGAGCTACGAGCAGTACTTC. It translates to CASSPRQGSYEQYF.

As to this clone: The junction does not match germline at one end; this may be a read error. The genes are TRBV6-5 and TRBJ1-1; the D gene is possibly TRBD1 (6 bases). CDR1 MNHEY and CDR2 SVGAGI come from the germline V gene. The CDR3 is 13 amino acids. The CDR3 sequence: CASSYGAGAEAFF. CDR3 nucleotide sequence: TGTGCCAGCAGTTACGGGGCAGGGGCTGAGGCTTTCTTT.

The chain couples TRBV7-3 to TRBJ2-7, with D hard to call. The CDR3 spans 15 residues. Between the trimmed V and J ends, which lost 3 bases and 5 bases, there was a span of 17 bases. The germline V gene encodes CDR1 SGHTA and CDR2 FQGTGA. The CDR3 DNA reads TGTGCCAGCAGCTTGAACGGCCTCCCAGGCGACGAGCAGTACTTC. This encodes CASSLNGLPGDEQYF. The complete variable domain, with remaining parts taken from reference TRBV7-3 and TRBJ2-7, reads GAGVSQTPSNKVTEKGKYVELRCDPISGHTALYWYRQSLGQGPEFLIYFQGTGAADDSGLPNDRFFAVRPEGSVSTLKIQRTERGDSAVYLCASSLNGLPGDEQYFGPGTRLTVT.

The CDR3 bases are TGTGCCAGCAGCTTCTTCGGAGGGGGCAACGCCTACGAGCAGTACTTC. As protein: CASSFFGGGNAYEQYF. The chain combines TRBV11-2 with TRBJ2-7; D possibly corresponds to TRBD1 (7 bases). V was trimmed by 3 bases and J by 2 bases, leaving 17 bases between them. The V gene's germline CDR1 is SGHAT and CDR2 FQNNGV. The CDR3 runs to 16 residues.

This clone appeared a single time. V and J are TRBV19 and TRBJ1-1; 8 bases match TRBD1. This CDR3 is built from 13 residues. CDR1 is LNHDA, CDR2 SQIVND, per germline (reference sequence). Trimming took 3 bases from V and 12 from J; bases not matched to a gene: 9. Here the CDR3 DNA reads TGTGCCAGTAGTATTTACTCGACAGGGGCAACTTTCTTT. It codes for CASSIYSTGATFF.

This clone was found a few times. V and J are TRBV7-2 and TRBJ1-1, with 7 bases matching TRBD1. Germline CDR1 is SGHTA and CDR2 is FQGNSA. Unmatched junction bases numbered 6, after V lost 5 bases and J lost 0 bases. This CDR3 has 15 residues. CDR3 DNA sequence: TGTGCCAGCAGCCCCTGGGACAGCATGAACACTGAAGCTTTCTTT. It codes for CASSPWDSMNTEAFF.

The V gene is TRBV21-1, the J gene TRBJ1-1; the table names TRBD1, a call not compared with the DNA. TRBV21-1 counts as a pseudogene. The CDR3 consists of 14 residues. For the CDR3, the DNA is TGTGCCAGCAGCAAAGCAGGGGCGATCACTGAAGCTTTCTTT. Translating gives CASSKAGAITEAFF.

V and J are TRBV18 and TRBJ1-1; D is perhaps TRBD1 (5 bases). CDR3 length: 13 residues. Trimming removed 6 bases from V and 1 base from J, with 9 bases in between. Germline V gene data show CDR1 as KGHSH and CDR2 as LQKENI. The CDR3 loop reads CASSPTGNTEAFF. In DNA, the CDR3 is TGTGCCAGCTCCCCCACAGGGAACACTGAAGCTTTCTTT.

This clone has just one count. The chain links TRBV28 to TRBJ1-3; D gene unclear. CDR3 length: 18 amino acids. V was clipped by 1 base and J by 0 bases, with 16 bases between them. CDR1 and CDR2 (germline): MDHEN, SYDVKM. CDR3 region: CASSLFYRGPDSGNTIYF. CDR3 coding DNA: TGTGCCAGCAGTTTATTTTATCGGGGTCCAGACTCTGGAAACACCATATATTTT.

The CDR3 coding sequence is TGCGCCAGCAGCTTGTGGCTCCGGACAGGCACAGATACGCAGTATTTT. It encodes CASSLWLRTGTDTQYF. V is TRBV5-1 and J is TRBJ2-3; the D gene is possibly TRBD1 (6 bases). Trimming pared 1 base from V and 1 base from J, leaving 13 bases between. From germline, CDR1 is SGHRS and CDR2 YFSETQ. The CDR3 spans 16 residues.

The chain recombines TRBV6-5 with TRBJ1-2, with D hard to call. V was shortened by 0 bases and J by 5 bases, with 16 bases between the two germline ends. Germline V CDR1 and CDR2: MNHEY, SVGAGI. This CDR3 comprises 16 residues. In DNA, the CDR3 is TGTGCCAGCAGTTACTCGTACCGGAGCTTAACTTATGGCTACACCTTC. Translated, it gives CASSYSYRSLTYGYTF.

The rearrangement joins TRBV19 to TRBJ1-1; possible D gene TRBD1, 6 bases. The CDR3 is 14 amino acids. Trimming removed 2 bases at V and 5 bases at J, with 12 bases between. Germline CDR1 reads LNHDA; CDR2 reads SQIVND (reference sequence). The CDR3 nucleotides read TGTGCCAGTAGTATATCAGGGGTTAGTACTGAAGCTTTCTTT. It translates to CASSISGVSTEAFF. Drawing the rest from reference TRBV19 and TRBJ1-1, the complete variable domain is DGGITQSPKYLFRKEGQNVTLSCEQNLNHDAMYWYRQDPGQGLRLIYYSQIVNDFQKGDIAEGYSVSREKKESFPLTVTSAQKNPTAFYLCASSISGVSTEAFFGQGTRLTVV.

The V and J genes are TRBV7-8 and TRBJ1-5, with a tentative D call TRBD1 (5 bases). The CDR3 runs to 17 residues. V lost 1 base, J lost 3 bases, and 16 bases lay in between. Germline V CDR1 and CDR2: SGHVS, FQNEAQ. CDR3 region: CASSLGRGVLHNQPQHF. The CDR3 nucleotides are TGTGCCAGCAGCTTAGGAAGGGGCGTCCTCCACAATCAGCCCCAGCATTTT.

The genes are TRBV27 and TRBJ2-1, with 9 positions matching TRBD2. J gave up 10 bases and V 6 bases, and 4 bases lay outside the gene matches. The CDR3 length is 12 residues. Germline-derived CDR1 and CDR2 are MNHEY and SMNVEV (reference sequence). This chain's CDR3 is CASRWRGGEQFF. CDR3 DNA sequence: TGTGCCAGCAGGTGGCGGGGGGGCGAGCAGTTCTTC.

This chain links TRBV30 with TRBJ2-5; D is undetermined. The end of the DNA is better explained by TRBJ2-7, so the J call may be wrong. CDR3 length: 12 residues. Germline V lookup: CDR1 GTSNPN, CDR2 SVGIG (reference sequence). DNA for the CDR3: TGTGCCTGGAGTGTGCCCCCCTACGAGCAGTACTTC. Its translation: CAWSVPPYEQYF.

This clone occurred once. The rearrangement uses TRBV7-2 and TRBJ2-5; no definite D call. The germline CDR1 and CDR2 sequences are SGHTA and FQGNSA. The length of the CDR3 is 13 residues. V lost 4 bases to trimming and J lost 4 bases, with 10 bases between them. CDR3 amino acids: CASSSRLSETQYF. The CDR3 bases are TGTGCCAGCAGCTCAAGACTGTCAGAGACCCAGTACTTC. Full variable domain (rest looked up from reference TRBV7-2 and TRBJ2-5): GAGVSQSPSNKVTEKGKDVELRCDPISGHTALYWYRQSLGQGLEFLIYFQGNSAPDKSGLPSDRFSAERTGGSVSTLTIQRTQQEDSAVYLCASSSRLSETQYFGPGTRLLVL.

This chain joins TRBV21-1 and TRBJ1-2; the table names TRBD1, a call not compared with the DNA. TRBV21-1 is shown as a pseudogene. This CDR3 spans 14 amino acids. The CDR3 here is CASSRDRGNYGYTF. For the CDR3, the DNA is TGTGCCAGCAGCAGAGACAGGGGAAACTATGGCTACACCTTC.

The V gene is TRBV5-3, the J gene TRBJ2-7, with D tentatively TRBD2 (6 bases). TRBV5-3 is known as an ORF, though its function is uncertain. V lost 3 bases, J lost 2 bases, and 33 bases lay in between. This CDR3 has 21 amino acids. This chain's CDR3 is CARSSGPIAAEALLSTYEQYF. The DNA of the CDR3 is TGTGCCAGAAGCTCCGGACCCATAGCGGCAGAGGCCCTGCTTTCCACCTACGAGCAGTACTTC.

The V call is TRBV19, the J call TRBJ2-3; 9 bases fit TRBD1. This CDR3 is built from 18 residues. Trimming took 5 bases from V and 5 from J; bases not matched to a gene: 17. The germline gives CDR1 LNHDA, CDR2 SQIVND (reference sequence). CDR3 in amino acids: CASSPIGTPGQGLDTQYF. In DNA, the CDR3 is TGTGCCAGTAGTCCGATTGGAACACCGGGACAGGGATTAGATACGCAGTATTTT.